These T cell receptor beta chains were read from a single sample in a study of OX40 agonist ivuxolimab in advanced cancers. Generated by immunoSEQ multiplex PCR, the TCRdb table keeps only in-frame clones and is missing some. The table includes around 100,000 clones, approximately 90% detected once. Sequences were derived from CD4+ or CD8+ T cells sorted from blood, sampled in a trial of the OX40 agonist ivuxolimab. The receptors stem from an adult with an advanced solid tumor such as melanoma, head and neck, liver or kidney cancer. CDR3s include the opening cysteine and the closing phenylalanine or tryptophan. D genes are given only for firm matches. Clone size, where shown, is once, few, many, or a class for clones that have expanded.

abundance: medium-sized; d_gene: NA; v_gene: TRBV30; j_gene: TRBJ2-7; CDR3nt: TGTGCCTGGAGTGTAAACGAGCAGTACTTC; CDR3aa: CAWSVNEQYF
abundance: NA; d_gene: NA; v_gene: TRBV5-1; j_gene: TRBJ2-1; CDR3nt: TGCGCCAGCAGCTTGCGGTCGGGGGCCTACAATGAGCAGTTCTTC; CDR3aa: CASSLRSGAYNEQFF
abundance: NA; d_gene: NA; v_gene: TRBV13; j_gene: TRBJ2-7; CDR3nt: TGTGCCAGCAGCTTAGGTCCTACCTACGAGCAGTACTTC; CDR3aa: CASSLGPTYEQYF
abundance: NA; d_gene: NA; v_gene: TRBV2; j_gene: TRBJ2-6; CDR3nt: TGTGCCAGCAAATTACGTGGGGCCAACGTCCTGACTTTC; CDR3aa: CASKLRGANVLTF
abundance: NA; d_gene: TRBD1; v_gene: TRBV2; j_gene: TRBJ1-5; CDR3nt: TGTGCCAGCAGAACAGGGACAGGATCGAATCAGCCCCAGCATTTT; CDR3aa: CASRTGTGSNQPQHF
abundance: NA; d_gene: NA; v_gene: TRBV7-2; j_gene: TRBJ2-7; CDR3nt: TGTGCCAGCAGCTTAGGAAGTACTAGCCGCCATGACGACGAGCAGTACTTC; CDR3aa: CASSLGSTSRHDDEQYF
abundance: NA; d_gene: NA; v_gene: TRBV7-5; j_gene: TRBJ1-1; CDR3nt: TGTGCCAGCAGCCCCAGACAAGATGTGACCACTGAAGCTTTCTTT; CDR3aa: CASSPRQDVTTEAFF
abundance: once; d_gene: TRBD1; v_gene: TRBV7-9; j_gene: TRBJ1-1; CDR3nt: TGTGCCAGCAGCTTAGCGGGTTTAGGCAGGGGGGGCACTGAAGCTTTCTTT; CDR3aa: CASSLAGLGRGGTEAFF
abundance: NA; d_gene: TRBD1; v_gene: TRBV6-5; j_gene: TRBJ2-7; CDR3nt: TGTGCCAGCAGTGAATATACAGGGGCCAACGAGCAGTACTTC; CDR3aa: CASSEYTGANEQYF
abundance: NA; d_gene: NA; v_gene: TRBV7-2; j_gene: TRBJ2-5; CDR3nt: TGTGCCAGCAGCCGTGCTGGCCGCCAAGAGACCCAGTACTTC; CDR3aa: CASSRAGRQETQYF
abundance: NA; d_gene: TRBD1; v_gene: TRBV5-1; j_gene: TRBJ1-2; CDR3nt: TGCGCCAGCAGCCCGGATCCGACAGGGGATGGCGGCTACACCTTC; CDR3aa: CASSPDPTGDGGYTF
abundance: NA; d_gene: TRBD1; v_gene: TRBV7-3; j_gene: TRBJ2-4; CDR3nt: TGTGCCAGCAGCTTAACCAAAGGGGGCAGCCACATTCAGTACTTC; CDR3aa: CASSLTKGGSHIQYF
abundance: NA; d_gene: TRBD1; v_gene: TRBV6-5; j_gene: TRBJ1-5; CDR3nt: TGTGCCAGCAGCCAACAGGGGGTGGGTCAGCCCCAGCATTTT; CDR3aa: CASSQQGVGQPQHF
abundance: NA; d_gene: TRBD1; v_gene: TRBV4-1; j_gene: TRBJ1-2; CDR3nt: TGCGCCAGCAGCCAAGACGGGCAGGGGGCTAACTATGGCTACACCTTC; CDR3aa: CASSQDGQGANYGYTF
abundance: NA; d_gene: TRBD1; v_gene: TRBV7-2; j_gene: TRBJ1-2; CDR3nt: TGTGCCAGCAGCCCGAGACAGGGTCAGCCCATAATTTATGGCTACACCTTC; CDR3aa: CASSPRQGQPIIYGYTF
abundance: NA; d_gene: NA; v_gene: TRBV9; j_gene: TRBJ1-4; CDR3nt: TGTGCCAGCAGCGTAGCTGCTGGACGGAATAATGAAAAACTGTTTTTT; CDR3aa: CASSVAAGRNNEKLFF
abundance: NA; d_gene: NA; v_gene: TRBV19; j_gene: TRBJ2-6; CDR3nt: TGTGCCAGTAGTAGTGGAGGGTCAGGGGCCAACGTCCTGACTTTC; CDR3aa: CASSSGGSGANVLTF
abundance: few; d_gene: TRBD1; v_gene: TRBV7-3; j_gene: TRBJ1-1; CDR3nt: TGTGCCAGCAGCTTAACTCTCGCAGGGGGAACTGAAGCTTTCTTT; CDR3aa: CASSLTLAGGTEAFF
abundance: NA; d_gene: NA; v_gene: TRBV28; j_gene: TRBJ1-2; CDR3nt: TGTGCCAGCACCGTACCGCCTAACTATGGCTACACCTTC; CDR3aa: CASTVPPNYGYTF
abundance: NA; d_gene: NA; v_gene: TRBV9; j_gene: TRBJ1-1; CDR3nt: TGTGCCAGCAGCGTAGTACCGGGGGACACTGAAGCTTTCTTT; CDR3aa: CASSVVPGDTEAFF
abundance: once; d_gene: NA; v_gene: TRBV15; j_gene: TRBJ1-6; CDR3nt: TGTGCCACCAGCAGATTCAGGGATTCACCCCTCCACTTT; CDR3aa: CATSRFRDSPLHF
abundance: NA; d_gene: TRBD1; v_gene: TRBV19; j_gene: TRBJ1-1; CDR3nt: TGTGCCAGTAGGGTGGACAGGGTGAACACTGAAGCTTTCTTT; CDR3aa: CASRVDRVNTEAFF
abundance: NA; d_gene: TRBD2; v_gene: TRBV7-8; j_gene: TRBJ2-1; CDR3nt: TGTGCCAGCAGCACAAGGACTAGATATGAGCAGTTCTTC; CDR3aa: CASSTRTRYEQFF
abundance: once; d_gene: NA; v_gene: TRBV11-2; j_gene: TRBJ1-6; CDR3nt: TGTGCCAGCAGCTTAGTAGGCTCACCCCTCCACTTT; CDR3aa: CASSLVGSPLHF
abundance: NA; d_gene: TRBD1; v_gene: TRBV11-2; j_gene: TRBJ2-3; CDR3nt: TGTGCCAGCAGCTTAGGCCGGGACAGGGGGCGAGGGACGCAGTATTTT; CDR3aa: CASSLGRDRGRGTQYF
abundance: NA; d_gene: NA; v_gene: TRBV7-3; j_gene: TRBJ2-3; CDR3nt: TGTGCCAGCAGCTTAGGTCGGGGGAGAAACACAGATACGCAGTATTTT; CDR3aa: CASSLGRGRNTDTQYF
abundance: NA; d_gene: NA; v_gene: TRBV14; j_gene: TRBJ2-3; CDR3nt: TGTGCCAGCAGCCGGGTGACTAGGAACCCTAGCACAGATACGCAGTATTTT; CDR3aa: CASSRVTRNPSTDTQYF
abundance: NA; d_gene: NA; v_gene: TRBV9; j_gene: TRBJ2-1; CDR3nt: TGTGCCAGCAGCGTAGCGCCAGGTGGGGTGACCAATGAGCAGTTCTTC; CDR3aa: CASSVAPGGVTNEQFF
abundance: few; d_gene: TRBD2; v_gene: TRBV9; j_gene: TRBJ2-3; CDR3nt: TGTGCCAGCAGCCCTCGAGCGGGGGGGGATCCAGATACGCAGTATTTT; CDR3aa: CASSPRAGGDPDTQYF
abundance: NA; d_gene: NA; v_gene: TRBV5-1; j_gene: TRBJ2-5; CDR3nt: TGCGCCAGCAGCTTGGCGCTTGGGGGAGAGACCCAGTACTTC; CDR3aa: CASSLALGGETQYF
abundance: NA; d_gene: TRBD1; v_gene: TRBV7-2; j_gene: TRBJ1-4; CDR3nt: TGTGCCAGCAGCCGGACAGGGGGCGTTATGGCTAATGAAAAACTGTTTTTT; CDR3aa: CASSRTGGVMANEKLFF
abundance: once; d_gene: NA; v_gene: TRBV23-1; j_gene: TRBJ2-1; CDR3nt: TGCGCCAGCAGTCAATTAGGTGGGGCCGACCCACCCGTCTACAATGAGCAGTTCTTC; CDR3aa: CASSQLGGADPPVYNEQFF
abundance: NA; d_gene: TRBD2; v_gene: TRBV7-9; j_gene: TRBJ2-7; CDR3nt: TGTGCCAGCAGCGTATCAGCGGGGTCCTACGAGCAGTACTTC; CDR3aa: CASSVSAGSYEQYF
abundance: NA; d_gene: TRBD2; v_gene: TRBV25-1; j_gene: TRBJ2-1; CDR3nt: TGTGCCAGCAACCCAGCGGGACCCTACAATGAGCAGTTCTTC; CDR3aa: CASNPAGPYNEQFF
abundance: NA; d_gene: TRBD2; v_gene: TRBV5-1; j_gene: TRBJ2-1; CDR3nt: TGCGCCAGCAGCCCCCACGGGACTAGCGGGAGCAATGAGCAGTTCTTC; CDR3aa: CASSPHGTSGSNEQFF
abundance: NA; d_gene: TRBD1; v_gene: TRBV13; j_gene: TRBJ2-5; CDR3nt: TGTGCCAGCAGCACCCGGACAGGGTGGGCCGGGACCCAGTACTTC; CDR3aa: CASSTRTGWAGTQYF
abundance: NA; d_gene: TRBD1; v_gene: TRBV5-1; j_gene: TRBJ1-4; CDR3nt: TGCGCCAGCAGCCCACAGGGGAGTGGGAATGAAAAACTGTTTTTT; CDR3aa: CASSPQGSGNEKLFF
abundance: NA; d_gene: NA; v_gene: TRBV5-6; j_gene: TRBJ1-1; CDR3nt: TGTGCCAGCAGCAGAGGCGGCGGGGTGACTGAAGCTTTCTTT; CDR3aa: CASSRGGGVTEAFF
abundance: NA; d_gene: TRBD1; v_gene: TRBV5-4; j_gene: TRBJ2-3; CDR3nt: TGTGCCAGCAGCAGGGACAGGGTGACGACAGATACGCAGTATTTT; CDR3aa: CASSRDRVTTDTQYF
abundance: NA; d_gene: NA; v_gene: TRBV19; j_gene: TRBJ1-1; CDR3nt: TGTGCCAGTAGTATAGGGTCCCTCCTGGGCACTGAAGCTTTCTTT; CDR3aa: CASSIGSLLGTEAFF
abundance: NA; d_gene: NA; v_gene: TRBV7-3; j_gene: TRBJ1-2; CDR3nt: TGTGCCAGCAGCTTAGGGGGCCGGACAGACGGCTACACCTTC; CDR3aa: CASSLGGRTDGYTF
abundance: NA; d_gene: NA; v_gene: TRBV30; j_gene: TRBJ2-2; CDR3nt: TGTGCCTGGAGCTCGGGCACAGGAGCGAACACCGGGGAGCTGTTTTTT; CDR3aa: CAWSSGTGANTGELFF
abundance: NA; d_gene: NA; v_gene: TRBV11-2; j_gene: TRBJ1-1; CDR3nt: TGTGCCAGCAGCTTAAGTTGGAACACTGAAGCTTTCTTT; CDR3aa: CASSLSWNTEAFF
abundance: few; d_gene: NA; v_gene: TRBV19; j_gene: TRBJ1-2; CDR3nt: TGTGCCAGTAGTATCCCCAGGGAAGTGAATGGCTACACCTTC; CDR3aa: CASSIPREVNGYTF
abundance: NA; d_gene: NA; v_gene: TRBV2; j_gene: TRBJ2-7; CDR3nt: TGTGCCAGCAGTGACAGGGAGGACGAGCAGTACTTC; CDR3aa: CASSDREDEQYF